The next 8 T cell receptor beta chains were all read from a single sample in a study of OX40 agonist ivuxolimab in advanced cancers. Sequencing used immunoSEQ multiplex PCR; TCRdb keeps in-frame clones, though not all of them. The table includes 35,000 to 50,000 clones, around 83% detected once. Sample: CD4+ or CD8+ T cells sorted from blood, taken in a trial of the OX40 agonist ivuxolimab. The source is an adult with an advanced solid tumor such as melanoma, head and neck, liver or kidney cancer.

The J gene is TRBJ2-7, the V gene TRBV30; D is possibly TRBD1 (6 bases). The ends were cut back, 6 bases at V and 4 bases at J, with 13 bases in the middle. Germline CDR1 reads GTSNPN; CDR2 reads SVGIG (reference sequence). This CDR3 contains 12 residues. The CDR3 loop reads CACSGVGYEQYF. CDR3 DNA sequence: TGTGCCTGTTCAGGGGTGGGATACGAGCAGTACTTC. The complete variable domain, with remaining parts taken from reference TRBV30 and TRBJ2-7, reads SQTIHQWPATLVQPVGSPLSLECTVEGTSNPNLYWYRQAAGRGLQLLFYSVGIGQISSEVPQNLSASRPQDRQFILSSKKLLLSDSGFYLCACSGVGYEQYFGPGTRLTVT.

As DNA, the CDR3 is TGTGCCTGGAGTCCCATTGCCCTGGGGGACATTCAGTACTTC. It is translated as CAWSPIALGDIQYF. J is TRBJ2-4 and V is TRBV30, with D tentatively TRBD1 or TRBD2 (5 bases each). Germline loops: CDR1 GTSNPN, CDR2 SVGIG (reference sequence). This CDR3 region has 14 residues. V shed 2 bases and J shed 8 bases, with 16 bases lying between them.

V usage is TRBV13 and J usage is TRBJ2-7, with D perhaps being TRBD1 or TRBD2 (5 bases each). Per the germline V gene, CDR1 is PRHDT and CDR2 is FYEKMQ (reference sequence). Trimming removed 5 bases from V and 1 base from J, with 12 bases in between. The CDR3 loop spans 14 amino acids. CDR3: CASSPGRKSYEQYF. The CDR3 coding sequence is TGTGCCAGCAGCCCGGGACGGAAGTCCTACGAGCAGTACTTC.

The rearrangement uses TRBV9 and TRBJ1-4; maybe TRBD1 (5 bases). The CDR3 covers 15 residues. Germline-derived CDR1 and CDR2 are SGDLS and YYNGEE. Trimming pared 4 bases from V and 0 bases from J, leaving 10 bases between. Written as DNA, the CDR3 is TGTGCCAGCAGCACAGGCCGTGCAACTAATGAAAAACTGTTTTTT. Translated: CASSTGRATNEKLFF.

A remark on this clone: Relative to the germline gene, one junction end is altered; a read error may explain this. The chain links TRBV6-1 to TRBJ1-2; D is ambiguous. Looked up from germline, CDR1 is MNHNS and CDR2 is SASEGT. There are 14 residues in the CDR3. The CDR3, as DNA: TGTGCCATCAGTGGGTCCGATTCTAACTATGGCTACACCTTC. Protein product: CAISGSDSNYGYTF.

This sequence joins TRBV6-5 and TRBJ1-1; weak D call: TRBD1 (5 bases). The CDR3 is 13 residues long. CDR1 is MNHEY and CDR2 is SVGAGI in the germline V gene. Trimming shortened V by 9 bases and J by 0 bases, and 11 bases separated the two germline ends. The CDR3 reads CARAGLLNTEAFF. The CDR3 DNA reads TGTGCCAGAGCGGGACTCTTGAACACTGAAGCTTTCTTT.

This chain uses TRBV2 with TRBJ2-1; D not certain. CDR1 and CDR2 (germline): SNHLY, FYNNEI. V lost 7 bases and J lost 1, with 14 bases in between. The CDR3 runs to 15 residues. CDR3 amino acids: CASNKKGDSYNEQFF. CDR3 coding DNA: TGTGCCAGCAATAAAAAGGGTGATTCCTACAATGAGCAGTTCTTC. The variable domain in full, completed from reference TRBV2 and TRBJ2-1, reads EPEVTQTPSHQVTQMGQEVILRCVPISNHLYFYWYRQILGQKVEFLVSFYNNEISEKSEIFDDQFSVERPDGSNFTLKIRSTKLEDSAMYFCASNKKGDSYNEQFFGPGTRLTVL.

The sample holds a few counts of this clone. The chain joins TRBV7-9 to TRBJ2-2; 7 nucleotides line up with TRBD2. CDR3 size: 14 residues. Looked up from germline, CDR1 is SEHNR and CDR2 is FQNEAQ (reference sequence). J gave up 5 bases and V 7 bases, and 7 bases lay outside the gene matches. This CDR3 is CASTPGGGTGELFF. CDR3 bases: TGTGCCAGCACCCCGGGAGGCGGGACCGGGGAGCTGTTTTTT.